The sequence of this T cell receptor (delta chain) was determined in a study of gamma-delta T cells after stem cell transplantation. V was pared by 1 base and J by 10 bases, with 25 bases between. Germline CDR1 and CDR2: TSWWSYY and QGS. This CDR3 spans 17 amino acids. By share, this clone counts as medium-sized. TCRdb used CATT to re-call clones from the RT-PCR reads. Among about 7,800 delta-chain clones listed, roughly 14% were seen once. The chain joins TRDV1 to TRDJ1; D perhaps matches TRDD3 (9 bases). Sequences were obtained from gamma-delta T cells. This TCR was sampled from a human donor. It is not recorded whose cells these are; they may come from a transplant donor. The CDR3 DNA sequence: TGTGCTCTTGGGGAACCGGGAGTCTTCCTACGGGGATACGGACTCATCTTT. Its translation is CALGEPGVFLRGYGLIF.